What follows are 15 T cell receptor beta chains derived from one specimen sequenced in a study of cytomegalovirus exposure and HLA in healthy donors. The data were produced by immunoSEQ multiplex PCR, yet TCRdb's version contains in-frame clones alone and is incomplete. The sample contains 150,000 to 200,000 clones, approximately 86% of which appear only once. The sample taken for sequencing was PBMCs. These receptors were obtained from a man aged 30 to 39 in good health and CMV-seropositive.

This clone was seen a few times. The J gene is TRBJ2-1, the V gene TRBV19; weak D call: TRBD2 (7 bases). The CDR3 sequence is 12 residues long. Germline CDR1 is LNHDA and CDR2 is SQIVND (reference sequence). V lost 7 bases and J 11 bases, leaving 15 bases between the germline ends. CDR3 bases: TGTGCCAGTATGGGGGCAGCGGGGAAGCAGTTCTTC. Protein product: CASMGAAGKQFF.

In DNA, the CDR3 is TGTGCCAGCAGCTTAAACGGGCAGGGCGAGCAGTACTTC. Residues: CASSLNGQGEQYF. This chain connects TRBV7-3 to TRBJ2-7; weak D call: TRBD1 (5 bases). V was clipped by 1 base and J by 6 bases, with 10 bases between them. The V gene's germline CDR1 is SGHTA and CDR2 FQGTGA. The CDR3 runs 13 residues.

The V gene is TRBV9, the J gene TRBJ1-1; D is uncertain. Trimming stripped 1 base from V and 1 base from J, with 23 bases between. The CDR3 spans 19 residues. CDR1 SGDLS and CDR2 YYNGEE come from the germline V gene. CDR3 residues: CASSVRVGKAYSTNTEAFF. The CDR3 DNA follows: TGTGCCAGCAGCGTAAGGGTCGGGAAGGCCTACTCCACGAACACTGAAGCTTTCTTT. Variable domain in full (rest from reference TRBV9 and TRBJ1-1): DSGVTQTPKHLITATGQRVTLRCSPRSGDLSVYWYQQSLDQGLQFLIQYYNGEERAKGNILERFSAQQFPDLHSELNLSSLELGDSALYFCASSVRVGKAYSTNTEAFFGQGTRLTVV.

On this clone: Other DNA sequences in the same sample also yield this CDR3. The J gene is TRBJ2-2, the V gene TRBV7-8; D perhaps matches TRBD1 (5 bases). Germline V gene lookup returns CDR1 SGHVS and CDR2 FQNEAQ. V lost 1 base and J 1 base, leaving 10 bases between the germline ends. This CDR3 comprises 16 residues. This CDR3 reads CASSLGRRENTGELFF. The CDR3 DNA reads TGTGCCAGCAGCTTAGGGCGCAGGGAGAACACCGGGGAGCTGTTTTTT.

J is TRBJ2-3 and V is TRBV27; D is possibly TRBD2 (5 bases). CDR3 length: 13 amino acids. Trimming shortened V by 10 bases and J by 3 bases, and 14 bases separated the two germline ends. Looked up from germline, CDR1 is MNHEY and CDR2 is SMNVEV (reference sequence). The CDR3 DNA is TGTGCCACGACCGGATCGGGGACAGATACGCAGTATTTT. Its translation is CATTGSGTDTQYF.

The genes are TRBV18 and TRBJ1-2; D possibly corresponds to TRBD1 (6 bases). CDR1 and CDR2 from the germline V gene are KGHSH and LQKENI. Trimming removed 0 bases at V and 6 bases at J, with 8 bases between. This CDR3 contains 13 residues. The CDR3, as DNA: TGTGCCAGCTCACCACCTTCAGGGGATGGCTACACCTTC. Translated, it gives CASSPPSGDGYTF.

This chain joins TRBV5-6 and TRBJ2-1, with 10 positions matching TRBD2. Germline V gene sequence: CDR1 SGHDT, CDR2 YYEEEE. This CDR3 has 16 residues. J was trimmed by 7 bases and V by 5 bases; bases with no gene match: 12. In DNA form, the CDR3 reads TGTGCCAGCAGGGAACAAGCGGGGGGGCCTAAAAATGAGCAGTTCTTC. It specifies CASREQAGGPKNEQFF.

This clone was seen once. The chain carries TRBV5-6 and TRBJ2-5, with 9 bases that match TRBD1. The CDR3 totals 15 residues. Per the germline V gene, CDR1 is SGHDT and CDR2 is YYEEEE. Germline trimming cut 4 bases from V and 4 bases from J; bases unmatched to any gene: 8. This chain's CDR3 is CASSPMTGGGETQYF. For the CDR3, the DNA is TGTGCCAGCAGCCCGATGACAGGGGGAGGAGAGACCCAGTACTTC.

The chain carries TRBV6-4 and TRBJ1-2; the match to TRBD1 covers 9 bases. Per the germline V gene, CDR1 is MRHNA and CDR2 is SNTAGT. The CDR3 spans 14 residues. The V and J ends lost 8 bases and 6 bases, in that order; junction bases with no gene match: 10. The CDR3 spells CASRPGQGVHGYTF. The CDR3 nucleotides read TGTGCCAGCCGCCCGGGACAGGGTGTCCATGGCTACACCTTC.

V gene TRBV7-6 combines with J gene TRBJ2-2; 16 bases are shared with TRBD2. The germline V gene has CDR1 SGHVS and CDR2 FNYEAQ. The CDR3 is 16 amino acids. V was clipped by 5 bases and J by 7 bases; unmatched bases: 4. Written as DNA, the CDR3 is TGTGCCAGCAGCCTCGGGACTAGCGGGGGGGACGGGGAGCTGTTTTTT. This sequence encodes CASSLGTSGGDGELFF.

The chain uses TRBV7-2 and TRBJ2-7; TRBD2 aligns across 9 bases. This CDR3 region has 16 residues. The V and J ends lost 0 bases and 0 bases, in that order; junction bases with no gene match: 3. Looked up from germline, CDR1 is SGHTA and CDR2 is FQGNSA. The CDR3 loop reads CASSLAKRGASYEQYF. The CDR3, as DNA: TGTGCCAGCAGCTTAGCTAAGCGGGGGGCCTCCTACGAGCAGTACTTC.

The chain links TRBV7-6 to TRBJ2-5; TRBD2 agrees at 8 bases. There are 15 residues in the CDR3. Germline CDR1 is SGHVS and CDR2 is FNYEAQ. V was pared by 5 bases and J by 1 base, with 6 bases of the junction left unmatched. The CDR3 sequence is CASSHKRGTQETQYF. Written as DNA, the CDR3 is TGTGCCAGCAGCCACAAGCGGGGGACCCAAGAGACCCAGTACTTC. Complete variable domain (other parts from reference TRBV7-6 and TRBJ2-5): GAGVSQSPRYKVTKRGQDVALRCDPISGHVSLYWYRQALGQGPEFLTYFNYEAQQDKSGLPNDRFSAERPEGSISTLTIQRTEQRDSAMYRCASSHKRGTQETQYFGPGTRLLVL.

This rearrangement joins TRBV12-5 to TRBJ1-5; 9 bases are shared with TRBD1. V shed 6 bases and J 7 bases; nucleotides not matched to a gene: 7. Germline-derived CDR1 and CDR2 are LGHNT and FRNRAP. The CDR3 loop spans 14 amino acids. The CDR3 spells CASGQRDREQPQHF. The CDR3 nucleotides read TGTGCTAGTGGCCAACGGGACAGGGAGCAGCCCCAGCATTTT.

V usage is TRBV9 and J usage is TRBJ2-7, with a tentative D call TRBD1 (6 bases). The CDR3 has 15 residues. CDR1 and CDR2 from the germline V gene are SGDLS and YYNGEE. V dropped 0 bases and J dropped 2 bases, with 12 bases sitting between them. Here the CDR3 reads CASSVAGVGPYEQYF. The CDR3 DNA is TGTGCCAGCAGCGTAGCAGGGGTGGGGCCCTACGAGCAGTACTTC.

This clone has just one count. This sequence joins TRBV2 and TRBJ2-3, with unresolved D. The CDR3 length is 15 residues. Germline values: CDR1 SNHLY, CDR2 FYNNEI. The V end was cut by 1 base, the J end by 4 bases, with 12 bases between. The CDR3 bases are TGTGCCAGCAGTGAAGAGGATCGACACCCAGATACGCAGTATTTT. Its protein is CASSEEDRHPDTQYF.